This TCR beta chain was recovered during a study of neurological immune-mediated disorders. Time point in this sample: longitudinal time-point 3. For this clonotype: One junction end disagrees with the germline gene, perhaps due to a read error.

One entry per CDR3 protein results from TCRdb running MiXCR on the 5' RACE reads. In the table there are more than 100,000 distinct CDR3 sequences, more than 10% of which are singletons. Germline CDR1 and CDR2: SGHRS and YFSETQ. CDR3 length: 15 amino acids. The chain has TRBV5-1 and TRBJ2-3; TRBD1 matches 8 bases. The sequenced sample consisted of PBMCs. The sequence came from a female donor with HTLV-1-associated myelopathy (HAM/TSP). This CDR3 reads CASRTTGESTDTPYF. The CDR3 coding sequence is TGCGCCAGCAGAACGACAGGGGAAAGCACAGATACGCCGTATTTT.